Below are 13 T cell receptor beta chains sequenced from a single sample in a study of CD8+ T cells in alopecia areata. RNA was isolated and reverse transcribed to cDNA, the sequencing template. TCRdb keeps only in-frame clones here, not all; method: immunoSEQ multiplex PCR. The sample records approximately 42,000 clones, roughly 65% being singletons. The sample's treatment: oral pan-JAK inhibitor, 5-10 mg twice daily. The source was CD8+ T cells sorted from blood, collected at week 4, from a patient treated with tofacitinib. The source is a human donor with alopecia areata.

To note about this clone: This sample also contains other DNA sequences that code for the same CDR3. The chain recombines TRBV30 with TRBJ1-1; D gene uncertain. The CDR3 contains 12 residues. Germline CDR1 and CDR2: GTSNPN and SVGIG (reference sequence). The V and J ends lost 1 base and 2 bases respectively, with 5 bases between them. CDR3 DNA: TGTGCCTGGAGTGAGGGAAACACTGAAGCTTTCTTT. It is translated as CAWSEGNTEAFF.

This clone was counted a few times. This chain uses TRBV14 with TRBJ1-5, with D uncertain. This CDR3 region has 13 residues. The ends were cut back, 0 bases at V and 4 bases at J, with 4 bases in the middle. The germline V gene encodes CDR1 SGHDN and CDR2 FVKESK. CDR3 region: CASSQEGNQPQHF. The CDR3 DNA reads TGTGCCAGCAGCCAAGAAGGGAATCAGCCCCAGCATTTT.

The gene calls are TRBV13 and TRBJ2-1; D unclear. Trimming removed 0 bases from V and 4 bases from J, with 7 bases in between. From germline, CDR1 is PRHDT and CDR2 FYEKMQ (reference sequence). The CDR3 runs 14 residues. The CDR3 DNA is TGTGCCAGCAGCTTAGGCGGGCGGTACAATGAGCAGTTCTTC. As protein: CASSLGGRYNEQFF. Looking up the rest from reference TRBV13 and TRBJ2-1 gives the full variable domain: AAGVIQSPRHLIKEKRETATLKCYPIPRHDTVYWYQQGPGQDPQFLISFYEKMQSDKGSIPDRFSAQQFSDYHSELNMSSLELGDSALYFCASSLGGRYNEQFFGPGTRLTVL.

The CDR3 nucleotides read TGTGCCAGCAGCTCGCGAAGGACTTCAAGAGCGGGGGCCGGGGAGACCCAGTACTTC. Protein sequence: CASSSRRTSRAGAGETQYF. This chain links TRBV7-6 with TRBJ2-5; 8 nucleotides line up with TRBD2. Trimming removed 4 bases from V and 5 bases from J; junction bases left unmatched: 21. CDR1 and CDR2 (germline): SGHVS, FNYEAQ. The CDR3 has 19 amino acids.

This clone was seen a handful of times. The V call is TRBV7-6, the J call TRBJ1-2; D remains ambiguous. The germline CDR1 and CDR2 sequences are SGHVS and FNYEAQ. V lost 5 bases and J lost 6, with 13 bases in between. This CDR3 spans 13 amino acids. CDR3 DNA sequence: TGTGCCAGCAGCCCCAGCCCTGGGGATGGCTACACCTTC. Its translation: CASSPSPGDGYTF.

This clone has only a few counts. This sequence joins TRBV29-1 and TRBJ2-3, with 9 bases lining up with TRBD2. The J segment lost 6 bases and the V segment lost 5 bases, leaving 3 bases of the junction unmatched. Germline V gene lookup returns CDR1 SQVTM and CDR2 ANQGSEA. The CDR3 is made up of 12 amino acids. The CDR3 nucleotides are TGCAGCGTTTCCGGGACTAGCGATACGCAGTATTTT. Its protein product is CSVSGTSDTQYF.

CDR3 amino acids: CASSQDHSVSVGELFF. The CDR3 DNA reads TGCGCCAGCAGCCAAGATCACTCGGTTTCGGTCGGGGAGCTGTTTTTT. The chain has TRBV4-3 and TRBJ2-2, with unresolved D. V was pared by 0 bases and J by 7 bases, with 15 bases between. CDR1 is LGHNA, CDR2 YSLEER, per germline. The CDR3 runs 16 residues.

This sequence joins TRBV19 and TRBJ2-6; tentatively, D is TRBD2 (6 bases). Germline V CDR1 and CDR2: LNHDA, SQIVND (reference sequence). Deletions cut 5 bases from V and 1 base from J, with 24 bases between. CDR3 size: 20 residues. The CDR3 nucleotides are TGTGCCAGTAGTCCTCACCACCGGGACTCCCTCGGGTCTGGGGCCAACGTCCTGACTTTC. Protein: CASSPHHRDSLGSGANVLTF.

V is TRBV5-6 and J is TRBJ2-7; perhaps TRBD1 as D (6 bases). The CDR3 has 13 amino acids. Trimming shortened V by 4 bases and J by 3 bases, and 11 bases separated the two germline ends. Germline-derived CDR1 and CDR2 are SGHDT and YYEEEE. CDR3 bases: TGTGCCAGCAGCCCGGAACAGGGCTACGAGCAGTACTTC. Residues: CASSPEQGYEQYF.

This chain uses TRBV11-3 with TRBJ2-7, with D possibly called TRBD1 or TRBD2 (5 bases each). The CDR3 is 14 residues long. Germline V gene sequence: CDR1 SGHNT, CDR2 YENEEA. Trimming cost V 7 bases and J 3 bases, with 16 bases left between them. CDR3 coding DNA: TGTGCCAGCATGACGGGGCACACGGACTACGAGCAGTACTTC. As protein: CASMTGHTDYEQYF.

The chain combines TRBV10-3 with TRBJ2-1, with D perhaps matching TRBD1 (6 bases). CDR3 length equals 13 residues. V was trimmed by 8 bases and J by 7 bases, leaving 15 bases between them. CDR1 and CDR2 (germline): ENHRY, SYGVKD. CDR3 in amino acids: CAILRDTGNEQFF. CDR3 nucleotide sequence: TGTGCCATCCTCCGGGACACAGGAAATGAGCAGTTCTTC.

The CDR3 DNA is TGTGCCAGCAGTGAGGGTCAGTCTGAAGCTTTCTTT. Encoded protein: CASSEGQSEAFF. The chain is built from TRBV6-1 and TRBJ1-1; no clear D. This CDR3 has 12 residues. Germline V gene data show CDR1 as MNHNS and CDR2 as SASEGT. Between the trimmed V and J ends, which lost 3 bases and 6 bases, there was a span of 8 bases.

V usage is TRBV6-5 and J usage is TRBJ1-1; no clear D gene. The germline gives CDR1 MNHEY, CDR2 SVGAGI. V lost 6 bases and J lost 5, with 7 bases in between. The CDR3 runs 11 residues. The CDR3 spells CASRSLTEAFF. The CDR3, as DNA: TGTGCCAGCAGATCGCTAACTGAAGCTTTCTTT.